This T cell receptor (beta chain) was recovered during a study of T cell changes during pregnancy in multiple sclerosis. Sequencing was performed with immunoSEQ multiplex PCR; in TCRdb, only in-frame clones are kept and a portion is missing. In the table there are tens of thousands of clones, roughly 90% of which are singletons. CDR1 and CDR2 from the germline V gene are SGHRS and YFSETQ. This CDR3 has 14 residues. J gave up 1 base and V 4 bases, and 4 bases lay outside the gene matches. This clone showed up just once. This specimen was peripheral blood, taken in the second trimester of pregnancy. The TCR comes from a female donor in good health, enrolled as a control in a pregnancy study. The genes are TRBV5-1 and TRBJ1-1; the match to TRBD1 covers 7 bases. The CDR3 nucleotides are TGCGCCAGCAGCGTATGGACAGGGAACACTGAAGCTTTCTTT. This sequence encodes CASSVWTGNTEAFF.